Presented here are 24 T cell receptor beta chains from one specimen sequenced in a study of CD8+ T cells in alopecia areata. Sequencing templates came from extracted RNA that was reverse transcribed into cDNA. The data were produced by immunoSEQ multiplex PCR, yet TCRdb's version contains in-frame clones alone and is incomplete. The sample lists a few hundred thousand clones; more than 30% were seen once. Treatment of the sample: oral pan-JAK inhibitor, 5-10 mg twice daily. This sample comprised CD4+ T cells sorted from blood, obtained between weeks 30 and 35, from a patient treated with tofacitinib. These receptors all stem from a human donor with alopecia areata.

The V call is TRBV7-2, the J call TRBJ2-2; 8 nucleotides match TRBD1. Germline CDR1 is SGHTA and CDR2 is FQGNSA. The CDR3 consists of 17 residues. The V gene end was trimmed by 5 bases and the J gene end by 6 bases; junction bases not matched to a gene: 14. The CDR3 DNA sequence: TGTGCCAGCAGCCCATCTCCTGGACAGGGTACCTCCGGGGAGCTGTTTTTT. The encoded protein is CASSPSPGQGTSGELFF.

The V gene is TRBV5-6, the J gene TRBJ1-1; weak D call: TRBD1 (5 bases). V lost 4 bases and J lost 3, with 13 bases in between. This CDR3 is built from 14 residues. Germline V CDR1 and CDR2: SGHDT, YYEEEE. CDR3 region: CASSLVGADTEAFF. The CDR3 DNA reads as TGTGCCAGCAGCCTCGTCGGGGCAGACACTGAAGCTTTCTTT.

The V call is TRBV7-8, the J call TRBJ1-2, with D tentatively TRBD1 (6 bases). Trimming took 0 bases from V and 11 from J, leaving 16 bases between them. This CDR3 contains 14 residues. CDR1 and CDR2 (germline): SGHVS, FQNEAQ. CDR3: CASSLAWGQGSYTF. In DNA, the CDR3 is TGTGCCAGCAGCTTAGCGTGGGGGCAGGGAAGTTACACCTTC.

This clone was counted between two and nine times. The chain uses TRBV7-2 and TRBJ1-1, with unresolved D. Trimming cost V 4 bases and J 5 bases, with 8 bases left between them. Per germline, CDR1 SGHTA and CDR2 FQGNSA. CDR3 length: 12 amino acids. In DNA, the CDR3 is TGTGCCAGCAGCTCGGGAGGGACTGAAGCTTTCTTT. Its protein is CASSSGGTEAFF.

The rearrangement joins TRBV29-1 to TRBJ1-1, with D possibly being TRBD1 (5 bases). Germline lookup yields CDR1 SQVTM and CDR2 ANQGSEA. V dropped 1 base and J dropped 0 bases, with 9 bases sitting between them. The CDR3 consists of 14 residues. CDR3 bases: TGCAGCGTTGAAGTGGACACCATGAACACTGAAGCTTTCTTT. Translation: CSVEVDTMNTEAFF.

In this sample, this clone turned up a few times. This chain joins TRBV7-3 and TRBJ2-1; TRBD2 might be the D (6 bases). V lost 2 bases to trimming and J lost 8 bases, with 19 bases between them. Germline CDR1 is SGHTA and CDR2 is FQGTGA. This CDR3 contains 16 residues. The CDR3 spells CASSLSGGAGSDEQFF. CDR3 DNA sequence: TGTGCCAGCAGCTTATCCGGGGGAGCCGGATCGGATGAGCAGTTCTTC.

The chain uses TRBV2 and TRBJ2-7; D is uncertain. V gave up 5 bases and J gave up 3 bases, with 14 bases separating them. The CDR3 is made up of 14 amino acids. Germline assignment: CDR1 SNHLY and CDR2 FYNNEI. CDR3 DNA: TGTGCCAGCAGTTCTCTTGAGGCCGACTACGAGCAGTACTTC. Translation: CASSSLEADYEQYF. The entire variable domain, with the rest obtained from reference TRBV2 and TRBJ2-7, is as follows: EPEVTQTPSHQVTQMGQEVILRCVPISNHLYFYWYRQILGQKVEFLVSFYNNEISEKSEIFDDQFSVERPDGSNFTLKIRSTKLEDSAMYFCASSSLEADYEQYFGPGTRLTVT.

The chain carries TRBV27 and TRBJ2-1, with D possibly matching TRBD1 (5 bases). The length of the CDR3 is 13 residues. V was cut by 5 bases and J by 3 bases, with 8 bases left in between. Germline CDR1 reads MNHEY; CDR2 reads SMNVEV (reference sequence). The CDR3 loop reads CASSHDSYNEQFF. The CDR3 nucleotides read TGTGCCAGCAGTCACGACAGCTACAATGAGCAGTTCTTC.

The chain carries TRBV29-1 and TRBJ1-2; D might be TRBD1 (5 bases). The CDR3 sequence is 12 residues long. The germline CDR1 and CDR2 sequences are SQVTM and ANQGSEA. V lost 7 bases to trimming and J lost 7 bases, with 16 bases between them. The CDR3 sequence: CSAAVGGVGYTF. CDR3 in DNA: TGCAGCGCCGCCGTGGGGGGGGTTGGCTACACCTTC.

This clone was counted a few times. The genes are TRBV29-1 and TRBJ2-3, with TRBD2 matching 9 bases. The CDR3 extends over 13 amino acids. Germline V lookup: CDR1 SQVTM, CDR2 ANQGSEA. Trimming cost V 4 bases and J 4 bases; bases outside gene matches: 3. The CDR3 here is CSVGGRVADTQYF. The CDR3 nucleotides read TGCAGCGTTGGCGGGAGGGTCGCAGATACGCAGTATTTT.

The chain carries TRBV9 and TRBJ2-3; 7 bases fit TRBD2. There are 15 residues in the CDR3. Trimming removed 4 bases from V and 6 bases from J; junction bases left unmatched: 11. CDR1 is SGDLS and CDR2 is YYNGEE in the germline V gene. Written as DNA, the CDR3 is TGTGCCAGCAGCTTAATTGGTTTCGGGAGGGATACGCAGTATTTT. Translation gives CASSLIGFGRDTQYF. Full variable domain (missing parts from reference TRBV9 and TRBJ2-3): DSGVTQTPKHLITATGQRVTLRCSPRSGDLSVYWYQQSLDQGLQFLIQYYNGEERAKGNILERFSAQQFPDLHSELNLSSLELGDSALYFCASSLIGFGRDTQYFGPGTRLTVL.

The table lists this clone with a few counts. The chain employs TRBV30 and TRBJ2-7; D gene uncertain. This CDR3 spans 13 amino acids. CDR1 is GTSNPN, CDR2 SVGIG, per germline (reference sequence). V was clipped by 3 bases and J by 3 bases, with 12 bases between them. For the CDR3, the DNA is TGTGCCTGGAGGCCGTCGGACGGCTACGAGCAGTACTTC. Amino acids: CAWRPSDGYEQYF.

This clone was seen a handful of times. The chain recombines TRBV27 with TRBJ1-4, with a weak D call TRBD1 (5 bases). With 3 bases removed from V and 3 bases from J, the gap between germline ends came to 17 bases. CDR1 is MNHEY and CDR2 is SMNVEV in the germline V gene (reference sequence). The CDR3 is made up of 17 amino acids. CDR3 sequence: CASSFSGSGGANEKLFF. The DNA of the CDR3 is TGTGCCAGCAGTTTTTCGGGGTCGGGGGGGGCTAATGAAAAACTGTTTTTT.

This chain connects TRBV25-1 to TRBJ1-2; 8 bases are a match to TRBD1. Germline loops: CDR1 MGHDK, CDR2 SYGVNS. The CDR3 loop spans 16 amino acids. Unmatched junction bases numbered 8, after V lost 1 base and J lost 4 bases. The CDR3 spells CASSESPGRGPYGYTF. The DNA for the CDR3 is TGTGCCAGCAGTGAATCCCCGGGCAGGGGGCCCTATGGCTACACCTTC.

The CDR3 loop is CASGTEEGGTQYF. CDR3 coding DNA: TGTGCCAGCGGGACGGAGGAGGGCGGTACGCAGTATTTT. V and J are TRBV6-1 and TRBJ2-3, with a tentative D call TRBD2 (6 bases). The germline V gene has CDR1 MNHNS and CDR2 SASEGT. The CDR3 contains 13 residues. V lost 8 bases and J 8 bases, leaving 17 bases between the germline ends.

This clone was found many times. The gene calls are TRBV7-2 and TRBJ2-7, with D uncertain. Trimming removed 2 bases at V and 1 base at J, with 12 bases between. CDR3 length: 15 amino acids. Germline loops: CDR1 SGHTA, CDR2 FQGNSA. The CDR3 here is CASSLSGTGSYEQYF. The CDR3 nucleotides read TGTGCCAGCAGCTTATCCGGAACGGGTTCCTACGAGCAGTACTTC.

CDR3 sequence (DNA): TGTGCCTGGAGCCGTCCGAGGACTTCTAATGAAAAACTGTTTTTT. Its protein product is CAWSRPRTSNEKLFF. The V and J genes are TRBV30 and TRBJ1-4, with D uncertain. The germline V gene encodes CDR1 GTSNPN and CDR2 SVGIG (reference sequence). V lost 3 bases to trimming and J lost 3 bases, with 14 bases between them. The CDR3 covers 15 residues.

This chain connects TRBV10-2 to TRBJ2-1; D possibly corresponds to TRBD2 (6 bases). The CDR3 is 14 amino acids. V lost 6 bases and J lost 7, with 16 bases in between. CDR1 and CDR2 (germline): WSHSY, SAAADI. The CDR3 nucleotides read TGCGCCAGCAGGGACTTGCGGGATAGTAATGAGCAGTTCTTC. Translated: CASRDLRDSNEQFF.

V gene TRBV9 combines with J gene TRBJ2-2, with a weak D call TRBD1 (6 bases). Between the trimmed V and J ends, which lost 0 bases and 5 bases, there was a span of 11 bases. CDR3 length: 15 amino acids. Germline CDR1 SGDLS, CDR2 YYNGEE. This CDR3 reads CASSVVTGPTGELFF. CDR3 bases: TGTGCCAGCAGCGTAGTAACAGGGCCTACCGGGGAGCTGTTTTTT.

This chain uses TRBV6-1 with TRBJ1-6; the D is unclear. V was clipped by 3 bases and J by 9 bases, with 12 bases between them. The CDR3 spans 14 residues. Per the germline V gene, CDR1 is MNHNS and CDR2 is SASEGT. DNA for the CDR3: TGTGCCAGCAGTGATCCCGGTCTGGGTTCACCCCTCCACTTT. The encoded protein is CASSDPGLGSPLHF.

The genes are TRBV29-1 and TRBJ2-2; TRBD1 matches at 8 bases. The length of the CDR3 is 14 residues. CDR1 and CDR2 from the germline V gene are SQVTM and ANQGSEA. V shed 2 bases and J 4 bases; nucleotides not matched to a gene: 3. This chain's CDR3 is CSVEQGAITGELFF. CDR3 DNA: TGCAGCGTTGAACAGGGGGCTATCACCGGGGAGCTGTTTTTT.

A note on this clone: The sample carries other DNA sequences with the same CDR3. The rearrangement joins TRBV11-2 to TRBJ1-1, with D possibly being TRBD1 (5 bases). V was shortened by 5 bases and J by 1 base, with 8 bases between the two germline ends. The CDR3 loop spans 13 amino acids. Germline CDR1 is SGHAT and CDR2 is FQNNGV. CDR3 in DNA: TGTGCCAGCAGCACTCAGGGGAACACTGAAGCTTTCTTT. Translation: CASSTQGNTEAFF.

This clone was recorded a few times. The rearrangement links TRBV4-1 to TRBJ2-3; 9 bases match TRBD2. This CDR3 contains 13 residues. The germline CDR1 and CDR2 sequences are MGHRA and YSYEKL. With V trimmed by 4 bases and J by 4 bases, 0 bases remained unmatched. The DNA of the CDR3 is TGCGCCAGCAGCCTAGCGGGGGCAGATACGCAGTATTTT. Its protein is CASSLAGADTQYF.

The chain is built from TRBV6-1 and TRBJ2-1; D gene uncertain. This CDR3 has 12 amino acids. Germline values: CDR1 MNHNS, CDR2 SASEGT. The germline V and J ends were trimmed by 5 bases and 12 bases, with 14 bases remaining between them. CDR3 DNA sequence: TGTGCCAGCAGTAACCCGGCGGTGGGGCAGTTCTTC. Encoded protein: CASSNPAVGQFF.